The subject of this entry is one T cell receptor beta chain. Its antigen specificity is not known. Per-base quality was not reported, and no clone a single base away is much larger than it. The sample is drawn from a study of T cell clones after liver transplantation (dated by TCRdb to about 2019). Describing the broader study: The samples were obtained from ITN030ST, a randomized trial that attempted immunosuppression withdrawal within 2 years after liver transplantation. Donor-reactive T cell clones were identified by TCRbeta sequencing after a pre-transplant mixed lymphocyte reaction and then tracked in post-transplant blood. As an antigen-independent comparator for donor-reactive sequences, third party-reactive TCRbeta sequences were also identified from pre-transplant MLRs. Three of the eight recipients were HCV-positive; the others were transplanted for non-autoimmune, non-viral indications. Subjects received no induction therapy and standard immunosuppression until randomization at 12-24 months post-transplant. Tolerance was defined as complete immunosuppression withdrawal for at least one year with no rise in liver enzymes beyond twice the upper limit of normal. Blood samples were collected pre-transplant, pre-randomization before withdrawal, and post-randomization after either complete withdrawal or failed withdrawal. The studied cohort comprised 8 liver transplant recipients, 3 classified as tolerant and 5 as non-tolerant.

The sample's time point label, in plain terms: pre-transplant. Unstimulated PBMCs, after thawing, were stained for CD3, CD4 and CD8 and then FACS-sorted into CD3+CD4+ and CD3+CD8+ populations. Randomization to immunosuppression withdrawal applied to every one of the 8 studied subjects. The Qiagen DNeasy Blood and Tissue Kit was used for isolation of genomic DNA. CDR1 MNHEY and CDR2 SMNVEV were looked up in the germline V gene (reference sequence). The CDR3 sequence holds 14 residues, the cysteine and phenylalanine included. Only the CDR3 portion is preserved as DNA: 42 bases, with reading frame beginning at the first base. Here V drops 6 bases and J drops 6 bases, and the junction holds 8 bases not matched to any gene. The investigation overall reported the following: Because allograft tissue specimens were not available, migration of donor-reactive T cells into the graft, rather than deletion, may have occurred. In two subjects, low numbers of available donor cells limited the measurable donor-reactive repertoire. When repertoire turnover was accounted for, significantly reduced detection of donor-reactive sequences was found in 7 of 8 subjects for CD4 and in 8 of 8 subjects for CD8. Donor-reactive sequences declined more than third party-reactive ones, suggesting partial antigen-specific deletion unrelated to withdrawal success. Circulating donor-reactive CD4 TCRbeta sequences fell significantly post-transplant in 5 of 8 subjects, irrespective of tolerance or HCV status. Because of small, heterogeneous patient numbers and non-standardized post-transplant time points, the conclusions were only preliminary.

Using immunoSEQ, frozen genomic DNA was subjected to high-throughput TCRbeta CDR3 sequencing, a process that included PCR amplification, mapping, bias correction and internal controls. The paper's data handling went like this. Only productive rearrangements were retained, and each unique TCRbeta sequence was defined by its CDR3 nucleotide sequence together with its V and J gene. A sequence counted as donor-reactive only if the sequence showed at least 5-fold expansion in CFSE-low cells compared with unstimulated pre-transplant cells and had a frequency of at least 0.01%. Per-subject minimum frequency thresholds, based on the lowest-template unstimulated sample, ensured at least 90% detection power. Repertoire turnover was measured by Jensen-Shannon divergence between the top 1000 TCRbeta sequences post- and pre-transplant. Two-sided Fisher's exact tests were used to test for changes in how often donor-reactive sequences were detected. The table comes from immuneACCESS by way of TCRdb, which keeps in-frame sequences with V and J called. Part of the clones is missing from these tables; in studies checked, under half for an unresolved V gene and the rest for unknown reasons. V and J calls and clone size are copied from that table; D and trimming were computed from the DNA. This sample is represented by 90,000 to 120,000 clones; 82% of them were singletons. Jointly, the top ten make up about 1% of the sample.

Recombination connected TRBV27 to TRBJ1-2; 9 bases in between match TRBD1. Specimen: CD4+ T cells from blood, collected before liver transplant. The TCR was taken from a human donor who received a liver transplant. The nucleotide sequence is TGTGCCAGCAGAAGTTCCGGGACAGGGAATGGCTACACCTTC. Translated, it gives CASRSSGTGNGYTF.